This TCR beta chain was found in a study of T cell responses to AZD1222 COVID-19 vaccine. Profiling relied on immunoSEQ multiplex PCR, and the TCRdb table lists in-frame clones only, not all of them. The data contain some 120,000 clones, roughly four fifths of them singletons. J gave up 4 bases and V 6 bases, and 4 bases lay outside the gene matches. This CDR3 has 15 amino acids. Germline V gene data show CDR1 as LNHDA and CDR2 as SQIVND (reference sequence). This specimen consisted of peripheral blood, obtained on day 0 of AZD1222 vaccination. The sequence derives from an adult in good health. The chain recombines TRBV19 with TRBJ1-5; 12 nucleotides match TRBD1. This CDR3 reads CASRGQGALNQPQHF. The CDR3 DNA is TGTGCCAGTAGGGGACAGGGGGCTCTAAATCAGCCCCAGCATTTT.